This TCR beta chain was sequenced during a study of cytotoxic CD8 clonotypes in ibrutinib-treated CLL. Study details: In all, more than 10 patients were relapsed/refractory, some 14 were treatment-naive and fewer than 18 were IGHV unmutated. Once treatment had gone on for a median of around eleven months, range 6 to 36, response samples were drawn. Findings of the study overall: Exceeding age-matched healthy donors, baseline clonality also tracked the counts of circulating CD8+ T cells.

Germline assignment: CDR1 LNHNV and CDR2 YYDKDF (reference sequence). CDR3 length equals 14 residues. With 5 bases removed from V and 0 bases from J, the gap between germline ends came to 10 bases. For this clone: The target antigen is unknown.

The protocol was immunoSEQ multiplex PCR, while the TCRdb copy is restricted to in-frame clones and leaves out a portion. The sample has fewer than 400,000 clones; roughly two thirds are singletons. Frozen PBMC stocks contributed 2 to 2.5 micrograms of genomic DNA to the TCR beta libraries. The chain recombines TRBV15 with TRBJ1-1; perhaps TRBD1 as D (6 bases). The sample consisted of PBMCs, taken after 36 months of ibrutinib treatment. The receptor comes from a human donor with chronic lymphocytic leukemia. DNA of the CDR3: TGTGCCACCAGCGGTACAGGGCTGAACACTGAAGCTTTCTTT. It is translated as CATSGTGLNTEAFF. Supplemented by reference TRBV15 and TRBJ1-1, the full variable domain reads DAMVIQNPRYQVTQFGKPVTLSCSQTLNHNVMYWYQQKSSQAPKLLFHYYDKDFNNEADTPDNFQSRRPNTSFCFLDIRSPGLGDTAMYLCATSGTGLNTEAFFGQGTRLTVV.